The T cell receptor beta chain under discussion was sequenced for a study of technical replicates of blood from a few donors. Only in-frame clones appear in the TCRdb table, and some are missing; sequencing was by immunoSEQ multiplex PCR. The repertoire holds around 85,000 clones, around 94% seen once, with 0.25% in the top ten. Material for sequencing was T cells isolated from PBMCs. The clonotype was recovered from a human donor in good health.

As DNA, the CDR3 is TGTGCCAGCAGCCCAGGTGGAGGCGCCTACGAGCAGTACTTC. Its translation: CASSPGGGAYEQYF. The chain is built from TRBV7-2 and TRBJ2-7, with TRBD2 as a possible D gene (5 bases). This CDR3 has 14 amino acids. Trimming removed 5 bases from V and 2 bases from J, with 13 bases in between. The V gene's germline CDR1 is SGHTA and CDR2 FQGNSA.